This entry describes one T cell receptor beta chain. Its target antigen remains unknown. Base quality data are lacking; no much larger clone is found one base away. Inclusion was restricted to participants for whom at least one PBMC sample before ART initiation and at least two post-ART samples were available. Treatment was received in the United States of America by all participants with HIV. Before DNA extraction, cryopreserved samples of about 0.95-10 million PBMC were thawed and washed. At the time of the earliest PBMC sample, participants with HIV were aged between roughly 20 and 60 years. PBMC samples were contributed by each participant from 1-4 timepoints before ART initiation and 2-8 timepoints after ART initiation, with a median of 7 samples. For every participant, serial HIV viral load, CD4+ T-cell count, ART history and demographic data were obtained. Using a Qiagen kit on a QIAcube, genomic DNA was extracted from unsorted PBMC, with samples processed in batches of 12.

These data belong to a study of long-term antiretroviral therapy in people with HIV (dated by TCRdb to between 2021 and 2023). Regarding the research as a whole: Collection of the earliest samples took place about a decade ahead of the 2015 WHO recommendation for immediate ART, at a time when ART was typically delayed until CD4 counts fell. The cohort contributed over 150 cryopreserved PBMC samples from 30 adults with confirmed HIV infection, collected serially over a mean of approximately six years (range 1-12). About 35% of the 30 participants with HIV were female. This retrospective serial study examined whether starting ART and sustained HIV suppression were associated with changes in the composition and diversity of the TRB repertoire in peripheral blood. No cross-contamination during QIAcube processing was shown when test extractions of a monoclonal T-cell line were performed alongside about 30 polyclonal samples. Study-wide conclusions, independent of this receptor: The samples span the years 2004 to 2017, and the ART regimens used at that time may not be as effective as current regimens. A significant increase in TRB diversity was found to be associated with ART initiation, although TRB diversity was observed to remain significantly below that of transplant donor controls even after long-term ART. The repertoire was dominated across all time points by expanded TRB clones identified before ART initiation, although this dominance was seen to fluctuate and to decrease in many PLHIV after ART. CDR3 length ranges in HIV repertoires were narrower than in controls, and network structure suggested an antigen-experienced repertoire with only a slight naive shift after ART. Because pre-ART samples had limited cell numbers, unsorted PBMC were profiled rather than sorted CD4+ and CD8+ T cells. No data were available on ART adherence, viral resistance or therapy changes, limiting inferences about post-ART repertoire changes. Because PBMC availability was limited, only the TCR beta chain was sequenced, with no alpha chain pairing.

Sequencing of the TRB variable region was done with the immunoSEQ hsTCRB v3.0 assay at survey level resolution. The targeted TRB sequencing depth was roughly 40,000-50,000 T-cell genomes per sample. TRB libraries were pooled and sequenced on an Illumina MiSeq using a v3 150-cycle kit. Concerning the study's data processing: Analysis of repertoires was carried out in R inside a reproducible Nextflow workflow spanning QC, data transformation and analysis. LymphoSeq2, an R package for exploring AIRR-Seq data, was used to implement custom analyses. A few samples that produced fewer than 5000 total TRB sequences were removed, so some 190 HIV repertoires were analyzed. Of the 180 to 200 retained HIV repertoires, about 60 were collected before and around 130 after ART initiation. Repertoires were downsampled to 5000 TRB nucleotide sequences, and summary statistics were averaged over 100 downsampling iterations. The analysis kept only TRB sequences whose CDR3 regions were at least seven amino acids long. Diversity was measured with a Shannon entropy-derived clonality score and the Gini coefficient. Repertoire networks linked the top 5000 CDR3 amino acid sequences whenever two sequences differed by an edit distance of one. GLIPH2 predicted antigen specificity groups and MHC restriction for TRB CDR3 amino acid sequences. Known CMV, EBV, HIV or tissue antigen associations were flagged by matching CDR3 amino acid sequences against VDJdb and McPAS-TCR. Pre-ART, post-ART and control groups were compared with Wilcoxon signed-rank tests and Holm-Bonferroni correction. TCRdb took over this immuneACCESS table, retaining in-frame rearrangements with V and J assigned. Such tables are incomplete; in checked studies, under half of the missing clones stem from an unresolved V gene, and the remainder is unexplained. Clone size and V and J calls were adopted from that table, with D and trimming inferred from the DNA. The sample data list 25,000 to 35,000 clones, and over 80% of these were observed just once. Of the sample, more than 8% falls within the top ten clones.

CDR1 and CDR2 are drawn from the germline V gene: MDHEN, SYDVKM. Measured from the cysteine to the phenylalanine, the CDR3 is 15 residues long. Solely the CDR3 DNA is kept, with 45 bases framed from the first base. The V and J ends are trimmed by 5 bases and 0 bases, leaving 14 bases between them. The sequencing here drew on unsorted PBMCs, taken 2.7 to 2.8 years after starting antiretroviral therapy. The TCR comes from a man younger than 40 with HIV. The chain uses TRBV28 and TRBJ2-7, and the D gene may be TRBD2, 6 bases matching. The sequenced DNA: TGTGCCAGCAGTGCCCGTGGGGGGAGCTCCTACGAGCAGTACTTC. This encodes CASSARGGSSYEQYF. When the CDR3 is completed using the reference TRBV28 and TRBJ2-7 genes on either side, the full variable domain is DVKVTQSSRYLVKRTGEKVFLECVQDMDHENMFWYRQDPGLGLRLIYFSYDVKMKEKGDIPEGYSVSREKKERFSLILESASTNQTSMYLCASSARGGSSYEQYFGPGTRLTVT.